These 22 T cell receptor beta chains were sequenced from one sample in a study of human T cells and chemical hapten exposure. Researchers extracted total RNA from unfractionated whole blood. Individual cDNA molecules each carried unique molecular identifiers attached by the library. A single record per CDR3 protein comes from TCRdb applying MiXCR to the reads. The data show more than 100,000 distinct CDR3 sequences, with around 8.5% seen just once and roughly 1.3% held by the top ten. The sequencing input was whole blood. All receptors derive from a human donor in good health. Some clones in this sample may be carry-over from other donors' samples.

J is TRBJ2-7 and V is TRBV27, with D unclear. The V end was cut by 0 bases, the J end by 0 bases, with 12 bases between. Per germline, CDR1 MNHEY and CDR2 SMNVEV (reference sequence). The length of the CDR3 is 16 residues. CDR3 nucleotides: TGTGCCAGCAGTTTATCCTGGGCATTCGACTCCTACGAGCAGTACTTC. This gives the protein CASSLSWAFDSYEQYF.

This chain joins TRBV5-1 and TRBJ2-3; D not resolved. CDR3 length equals 13 residues. CDR1 and CDR2 from the germline V gene are SGHRS and YFSETQ. V shed 4 bases and J shed 4 bases, with 10 bases lying between them. For the CDR3, the DNA is TGCGCCAGCAGCCAATCCTCTGCAGATACGCAGTATTTT. Residues: CASSQSSADTQYF.

This clonotype was detected many times. The chain couples TRBV7-9 to TRBJ1-2; possible D gene TRBD1, 5 bases. Trimming shortened V by 3 bases and J by 2 bases, and 10 bases separated the two germline ends. The germline V gene has CDR1 SEHNR and CDR2 FQNEAQ (reference sequence). The CDR3 loop spans 14 amino acids. The CDR3 DNA follows: TGTGCCAGCAGCTTCGCGGCAGGGAACTATGGCTACACCTTC. It encodes CASSFAAGNYGYTF.

This clonotype was counted a few times. The J gene is TRBJ1-1, the V gene TRBV10-3; D is unresolved. This CDR3 has 13 residues. Deletions cut 0 bases from V and 8 bases from J, with 10 bases between. CDR1 and CDR2 from the germline V gene are ENHRY and SYGVKD. The CDR3 region has the DNA TGTGCCATCAGTGAGTCATCTGCCCCAGAAGCTTTCTTT. It specifies CAISESSAPEAFF.

The chain recombines TRBV7-9 with TRBJ1-6, with D unclear. Trimming cost V 4 bases and J 10 bases, with 17 bases left between them. Germline V gives CDR1 SEHNR, CDR2 FQNEAQ (reference sequence). The CDR3 spans 15 residues. CDR3 DNA sequence: TGTGCCAGCAGCTCGTTGACGGATTACGGGTCACCCCTCCACTTT. Residues: CASSSLTDYGSPLHF.

This clonotype has a count of ten or more. This chain connects TRBV29-1 to TRBJ2-5; D not resolved. The length of the CDR3 is 13 residues. CDR1 SQVTM and CDR2 ANQGSEA come from the germline V gene. Trimming left V 4 bases short and J 2 bases short, with 11 bases between. The CDR3 loop is CSVVGSKQETQYF. The DNA of the CDR3 is TGCAGCGTTGTGGGCAGCAAGCAAGAGACCCAGTACTTC.

This clonotype was seen a handful of times. The rearrangement joins TRBV10-3 to TRBJ2-7; tentatively, D is TRBD2 (5 bases). V was trimmed by 3 bases and J by 3 bases, leaving 12 bases between them. Looked up from germline, CDR1 is ENHRY and CDR2 is SYGVKD. The CDR3 has 14 residues. The CDR3 nucleotides read TGTGCCATCAGTGACCGACCGAGGGACTACGAGCAGTACTTC. Protein product: CAISDRPRDYEQYF.

This clonotype came up many times. J is TRBJ1-1 and V is TRBV14; 11 nucleotides align to TRBD1. Trimming at V came to 4 bases and at J to 5 bases, leaving 9 bases not matched to a gene. The CDR3 extends over 16 amino acids. Per germline, CDR1 SGHDN and CDR2 FVKESK. CDR3 region: CASSPRTGGPNTEAFF. DNA of the CDR3: TGTGCCAGCAGCCCGAGGACAGGGGGCCCGAATACTGAAGCTTTCTTT.

The table lists this clonotype with a few counts. CDR3 amino acids: CASSFVRTNTGELFF. The CDR3 coding sequence is TGTGCCAGCAGTTTCGTACGGACGAACACCGGGGAGCTGTTTTTT. The chain employs TRBV27 and TRBJ2-2; D not certain. V dropped 3 bases and J dropped 0 bases, with 8 bases sitting between them. CDR3 length: 15 amino acids. The germline CDR1 and CDR2 sequences are MNHEY and SMNVEV (reference sequence).

The chain has TRBV7-2 and TRBJ2-5; D is possibly TRBD1 (6 bases). The CDR3 is 13 residues long. The V gene's germline CDR1 is SGHTA and CDR2 FQGNSA. The V and J ends lost 3 bases and 4 bases respectively, with 9 bases between them. The chain's CDR3 is CASSFFRGETQYF. The CDR3 DNA reads TGTGCCAGCAGCTTTTTCAGGGGAGAGACCCAGTACTTC.

This chain links TRBV5-1 with TRBJ2-2; 7 bases align to TRBD1. Germline CDR1 is SGHRS and CDR2 is YFSETQ. V shed 0 bases and J 3 bases; nucleotides not matched to a gene: 5. This CDR3 is 16 amino acids long. This CDR3 reads CASSLARQGDTGELFF. The CDR3 coding sequence is TGCGCCAGCAGCTTGGCGAGACAGGGAGACACCGGGGAGCTGTTTTTT.

This clonotype has only a few counts. The chain is built from TRBV9 and TRBJ2-1; possibly TRBD1 or TRBD2 for D (5 bases each). Trimming cost V 0 bases and J 9 bases, with 13 bases left between them. This CDR3 contains 14 residues. Germline V gene lookup returns CDR1 SGDLS and CDR2 YYNGEE. CDR3 in DNA: TGTGCCAGCAGCGTAGTGGGGGACGGTGGTGAGCAGTTCTTC. Translating gives CASSVVGDGGEQFF.

This clonotype has only a few counts. The chain recombines TRBV5-1 with TRBJ1-1, with 8 positions matching TRBD1. The CDR3 is 16 residues long. Per germline, CDR1 SGHRS and CDR2 YFSETQ. The V gene end was trimmed by 1 base and the J gene end by 4 bases; junction bases not matched to a gene: 9. CDR3 protein: CASSLSQGARGTEAFF. The CDR3, as DNA: TGCGCCAGCAGCTTGAGCCAGGGGGCCCGGGGCACTGAAGCTTTCTTT.

This clonotype was observed a handful of times. The V call is TRBV7-9, the J call TRBJ2-7; a possible D gene is TRBD2 (6 bases). Germline-derived CDR1 and CDR2 are SEHNR and FQNEAQ (reference sequence). Trimming pared 5 bases from V and 2 bases from J, leaving 10 bases between. The CDR3 spans 13 residues. CDR3 residues: CASSPGLTYEQYF. The CDR3 DNA is TGTGCCAGCAGCCCGGGACTCACCTACGAGCAGTACTTC.

The rearrangement uses TRBV21-1 and TRBJ2-3; the listed D gene, TRBD1, was not tested against the DNA. TRBV21-1 is recorded as a pseudogene. The CDR3 spans 16 residues. CDR3 amino acids: CASSIEGGGRTDTQYF. As DNA, the CDR3 is TGTGCCAGCAGCATTGAGGGAGGGGGCCGCACAGATACGCAGTATTTT.

The CDR3 protein is CASSVGSEGNIQYF. CDR3 DNA sequence: TGTGCCAGCAGCGTAGGGTCAGAAGGGAACATTCAGTACTTC. The rearrangement uses TRBV9 and TRBJ2-4; D unresolved. Germline V gene data show CDR1 as SGDLS and CDR2 as YYNGEE. With 0 bases removed from V and 7 bases from J, the gap between germline ends came to 11 bases. CDR3 length: 14 amino acids.

The genes are TRBV4-2 and TRBJ2-3, with a weak D call TRBD2 (5 bases). V gave up 4 bases and J gave up 2 bases, with 22 bases separating them. The length of the CDR3 is 18 residues. The germline CDR1 and CDR2 sequences are LGHNA and YNFKEQ. CDR3 residues: CASSLRFTNRGNTDTQYF. CDR3 sequence (DNA): TGTGCCAGCAGCCTACGATTTACGAACCGGGGTAACACAGATACGCAGTATTTT.

V gene TRBV20-1 combines with J gene TRBJ2-3; D ambiguous. V gave up 3 bases and J gave up 3 bases, with 16 bases separating them. Germline values: CDR1 DFQATT, CDR2 SNEGSKA (reference sequence). The CDR3 runs to 15 residues. DNA of the CDR3: TGCAGTGCTAGGAATCGGGCTTTCGGGACAGATACGCAGTATTTT. Translated: CSARNRAFGTDTQYF.

In DNA, the CDR3 is TGTGCCAGCAGTTACGGAGGACAGGGGGCCCAAGAGACCCAGTACTTC. Residues: CASSYGGQGAQETQYF. This chain links TRBV6-2 or TRBV6-3 with TRBJ2-5, with 11 positions matching TRBD1. Trimming took 2 bases from V and 1 from J; bases not matched to a gene: 3. CDR1 is MNHEY and CDR2 is SVGEGT in the germline V gene. The CDR3 runs to 16 residues.

This clonotype was detected a few times. The V call is TRBV12-3 or TRBV12-4, the J call TRBJ1-3; 8 bases are a match to TRBD1. The CDR3 totals 15 residues. V shed 6 bases, J shed 4 bases, and the junction held 8 bases outside the gene matches. In DNA, the CDR3 is TGTGCCAGCAGCATAGACAGGGGCTCCGGAAACACCATATATTTT. It yields the protein CASSIDRGSGNTIYF.

A few counts support this clonotype. The chain is built from TRBV29-1 and TRBJ1-3; D is ambiguous. This CDR3 region has 11 residues. Germline CDR1 SQVTM, CDR2 ANQGSEA. CDR3 in DNA: TGCATCATAATTGAGGGAAACACCATATATTTT. This translates into CIIIEGNTIYF.

This clonotype has more than one count but fewer than ten. The rearrangement joins TRBV12-3 or TRBV12-4 to TRBJ2-2; D is undetermined. Trimming shortened V by 3 bases and J by 1 base, and 6 bases separated the two germline ends. The CDR3 covers 14 residues. The CDR3 loop reads CASSFQRNTGELFF. CDR3 nucleotide sequence: TGTGCCAGCAGTTTTCAGAGGAACACCGGGGAGCTGTTTTTT.